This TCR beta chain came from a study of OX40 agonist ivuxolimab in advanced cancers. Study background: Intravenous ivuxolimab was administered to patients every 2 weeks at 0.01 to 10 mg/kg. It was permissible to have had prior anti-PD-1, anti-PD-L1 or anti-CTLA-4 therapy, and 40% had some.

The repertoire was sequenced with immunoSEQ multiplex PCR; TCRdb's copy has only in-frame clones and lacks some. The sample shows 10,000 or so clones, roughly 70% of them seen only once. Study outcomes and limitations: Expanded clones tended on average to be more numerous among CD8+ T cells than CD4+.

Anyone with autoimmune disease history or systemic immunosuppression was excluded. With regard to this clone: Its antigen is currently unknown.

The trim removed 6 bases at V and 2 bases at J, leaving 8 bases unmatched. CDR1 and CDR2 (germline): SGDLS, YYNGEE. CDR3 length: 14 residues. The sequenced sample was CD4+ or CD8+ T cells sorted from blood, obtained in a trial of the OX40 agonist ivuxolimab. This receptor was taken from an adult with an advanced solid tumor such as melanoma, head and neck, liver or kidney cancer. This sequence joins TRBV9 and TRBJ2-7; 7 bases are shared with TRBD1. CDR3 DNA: TGTGCCAGCACGCCTCCGGGACAGACCTACGAGCAGTACTTC. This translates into CASTPPGQTYEQYF.